At least ten counts were recorded for the clone carrying this TCR beta chain. No antigen is known for it. The data are from a study of T cell repertoires in cytomegalovirus infection. Study-wide points: Ex vivo, HLA-C-restricted CMV-specific TCR beta clonotypes prevailed over the rest of the response.

V was trimmed by 5 bases and J by 10 bases, leaving 17 bases between them. Germline assignment: CDR1 SGHVS and CDR2 FNYEAQ. The CDR3 runs 13 residues. TCRdb recomputed calls from the reads with MiXCR, one row per CDR3 protein. The sample includes about 260,000 distinct CDR3 sequences, roughly 13% of them seen just once. J is TRBJ1-1 and V is TRBV7-6; no definite D call. The sample consisted of PBMCs. This TCR was sampled from a human donor in good health (CMV status not recorded). Some clones in this sample may be carry-over from other donors' samples. The CDR3 reads CASSHPQEGRAFF. In nucleotides, the CDR3 is TGTGCCAGCAGCCACCCCCAGGAGGGTAGAGCTTTCTTT.